This is a list of T cell receptor beta chains from one sample in a study of cytomegalovirus exposure and HLA in healthy donors. TCRdb's copy holds only in-frame clones and misses some; the assay was immunoSEQ multiplex PCR. In the table there are around 250,000 clones, 90% of which are singletons. Sequencing was performed on PBMCs. These receptors all stem from a woman aged 18-29 years in good health and CMV-seronegative. The CDR3 runs from the conserved cysteine through the conserved F or W. A D gene is named only where the DNA matches it firmly. The size entry is marked missing in some rows and otherwise reads once, few, many or a size class.

d_call,j_call,v_call,clone_size,cdr3_aa,cdr3_nt
TRBD2,TRBJ2-2,TRBV27,NA,CASSISGGSNTGELFF,TGTGCCAGCAGTATCAGCGGGGGGTCGAACACCGGGGAGCTGTTTTTT
NA,TRBJ2-1,TRBV5-4,NA,CASSLDREYNEQFF,TGTGCCAGCAGCTTGGACAGGGAGTACAATGAGCAGTTCTTC
NA,TRBJ2-5,TRBV10-3,NA,CAISDGGKTQYF,TGTGCCATCAGTGACGGGGGAAAGACCCAGTACTTC
NA,TRBJ1-1,TRBV19,NA,CASSIVRGLGTEAFF,TGTGCCAGTAGTATTGTAAGGGGGTTGGGCACTGAAGCTTTCTTT
NA,TRBJ1-1,TRBV19,NA,CATSRSGNTEAFF,TGTGCCACCTCCAGGTCAGGGAACACTGAAGCTTTCTTT
TRBD2,TRBJ2-7,TRBV7-9,NA,CASSLRRGYEQYF,TGTGCCAGCAGCCTAAGGCGGGGGTACGAGCAGTACTTC
NA,TRBJ2-3,TRBV27,NA,CASSLTPTSTDTQYF,TGTGCCAGCAGTTTAACCCCAACTAGCACAGATACGCAGTATTTT
TRBD1,TRBJ1-6,TRBV18,NA,CASSRNPGTGGSYNSPLHF,TGTGCCAGCTCACGAAACCCCGGGACAGGGGGCTCCTATAATTCACCCCTCCACTTT
NA,TRBJ1-1,TRBV29-1,NA,CSVETNTEAFF,TGCAGCGTTGAAACAAACACTGAAGCTTTCTTT
TRBD1,TRBJ1-5,TRBV10-3,NA,CAISESGQGDQPQHF,TGTGCCATCAGTGAGTCTGGACAGGGGGACCAGCCCCAGCATTTT
NA,TRBJ1-1,TRBV7-3,NA,CASSLLSTGTEAFF,TGTGCCAGCAGCTTACTTTCAACGGGCACTGAAGCTTTCTTT
TRBD2,TRBJ2-1,TRBV6-5,NA,CASSTSGGSYNEQFF,TGTGCCAGCAGTACAAGCGGGGGGTCATACAATGAGCAGTTCTTC
TRBD2,TRBJ2-5,TRBV4-1,NA,CASSWENSGLQETQYF,TGCGCCAGCAGCTGGGAAAATAGCGGGTTACAAGAGACCCAGTACTTC
NA,TRBJ1-6,TRBV10-2,NA,CASSLRLGSPLHF,TGCGCCAGCAGTCTGAGACTGGGTTCACCCCTCCACTTT
NA,TRBJ2-1,TRBV7-7,NA,CASSLETGEQFF,TGTGCCAGCAGCTTAGAAACAGGGGAGCAGTTCTTC
TRBD2,TRBJ2-3,TRBV5-4,once,CASSLLSGGGDTQYF,TGTGCCAGCAGCCTACTAAGCGGGGGAGGTGATACGCAGTATTTT
NA,TRBJ2-1,TRBV19,NA,CASSMTDYSGEQFF,TGTGCCAGTAGTATGACAGATTATAGCGGTGAGCAGTTCTTC
NA,TRBJ1-1,TRBV10-1,NA,CASSESRGRGVTEAFF,TGCGCCAGCAGTGAGTCCCGGGGGAGAGGGGTGACTGAAGCTTTCTTT
NA,TRBJ1-5,TRBV13,NA,CASSLGPLNQPQHF,TGTGCCAGCAGCTTAGGCCCTCTCAATCAGCCCCAGCATTTT
TRBD1,TRBJ2-1,TRBV28,NA,CASSTTGTGIYNEQFF,TGTGCCAGCAGTACGACCGGGACAGGGATCTACAATGAGCAGTTCTTC
NA,TRBJ2-2,TRBV28,NA,CASSLPGGGELFF,TGTGCCAGCAGTTTACCGGGTGGCGGGGAGCTGTTTTTT